A selection of T cell receptor beta chains follows, all from one sample in a study of shared T cell receptors in the human thymus. Produced via immunoSEQ multiplex PCR; TCRdb's table is partial and in-frame only. The table has approximately 730,000 clones, approximately 85% seen once. These data also featured in a second study, about human thymus T cells.

What was sequenced was thymocytes. The receptors stem from a girl under two years old with a congenital heart defect. The CDR3 runs from the conserved cysteine through the conserved F or W. D genes are given only for firm matches. Expanded clones get a size class; other rows say once, few or many, or leave the size out.

clone_size j_call v_call d_call cdr3_nt cdr3_aa
. TRBJ2-3 TRBV9 TRBD2 TGTGCCAGCAGCGTAGGCGGTGTGGGGACTAGCCGTAGCCGAAACACAGATACGCAGTATTTT CASSVGGVGTSRSRNTDTQYF
. TRBJ2-3 TRBV6-1 . TGTGCCAGCAGTGAACGCCGTCCGGTATTCGATCGCACAGATACGCAGTATTTT CASSERRPVFDRTDTQYF
few TRBJ2-4 TRBV7-9 TRBD1 TGTGCCAGCAGCTTAGAATGGGACAGAAAAAACATTCAGTACTTC CASSLEWDRKNIQYF
. TRBJ2-5 TRBV4-1 TRBD1 TGCGCCAGCAGCCAAGAATCCGGGACAGCCTGGGAAGAGACCCAGTACTTC CASSQESGTAWEETQYF
once TRBJ2-4 TRBV28 TRBD2 TGTGCCAGCACCGGGGGGGGCGCCCAAGTAGCCAAAAACATTCAGTACTTC CASTGGGAQVAKNIQYF
. TRBJ1-5 TRBV2 TRBD1 TGTGCCAGCAGTGAAGATTTGGGACAGATACTCAATCAGCCCCAGCATTTT CASSEDLGQILNQPQHF
. TRBJ1-3 TRBV25-1 TRBD1 TGTGCCAGCGGCCCAGGGGGGAGGAACACCATATATTTT CASGPGGRNTIYF
. TRBJ1-2 TRBV7-8 . TGTGACTCCCCAGGGTGGAACTATGGCTACACCTTC CDSPGWNYGYTF
once TRBJ1-1 TRBV4-1 . TGCGCCAGCAGTCGCCGGGGGGAATACGGCACTGAAGCTTTCTTT CASSRRGEYGTEAFF
. TRBJ1-3 TRBV7-2 . TGTGCCAGCAGCTTAGACCCGGAGGGCTACACCATATATTTT CASSLDPEGYTIYF
. TRBJ1-2 TRBV29-1 . TGCAGCGTCGTCGGCGGGCGTTATGGCTACACCTTC CSVVGGRYGYTF
. TRBJ2-7 TRBV27 . TGTGCCAGCTCATTTGGCGCTCCCGGGTCTCGGCGATACGAGCAGTACTTC CASSFGAPGSRRYEQYF
. TRBJ2-1 TRBV5-1 TRBD1 TGCGCCAGCAGCTCACACATTGACAGGGAAGTACGGGAACCCGACAATGAGCAGTTCTTC CASSSHIDREVREPDNEQFF
. TRBJ1-6 TRBV28 . TGTGCCAGCAGTTTTAAGTGGAGGGACGCCGCCCTAAATTCCCCCCTCCACTTT CASSFKWRDAALNSPLHF
. TRBJ2-1 TRBV5-1 TRBD2 TGCGCCAGCAGCTTGAAACTAGCGGGGAACAATGAGCAGTTCTTC CASSLKLAGNNEQFF
. TRBJ2-3 TRBV2 TRBD2 TGTGCCAGCATATATCCAGTGACTAGCGGGAGCACAGATACGCAGTATTTT CASIYPVTSGSTDTQYF
. TRBJ1-5 TRBV5-8 . TGTGCCAGCAGCTACGCAGGCCACAATCAGCCCCAGCATTTT CASSYAGHNQPQHF
. TRBJ1-6 TRBV19 TRBD1 TGTGCCAGTACCAAGGACAGGGAATATAATTCACCCCTCCACTTT CASTKDREYNSPLHF
. TRBJ2-3 TRBV6-5 TRBD2 TGTGCCAGCAGTTACTTAGCGGGGAGGCCCACAGATACGCAGTATTTT CASSYLAGRPTDTQYF
. TRBJ2-5 TRBV4-1 . TGCGCCAGCAGCCGGATAGCGAAAGAGACCCAGTACTTC CASSRIAKETQYF
once TRBJ2-1 TRBV10-3 . TGTGCCATCAGTGAGTTAGGCAGGGCCCGATCCCCTGACAATGAGCAGTTCTTC CAISELGRARSPDNEQFF
. TRBJ2-5 TRBV6-6 TRBD2 TGTGCCAGCAGTTACTCGGGACTAGCAAAGACCCAGTACTTC CASSYSGLAKTQYF
. TRBJ1-2 TRBV5-4 . TGTGCCAGCAGCTTGTTCGGGGACAAGTATGGCTACACCTTC CASSLFGDKYGYTF
once TRBJ1-2 TRBV14 . TGTGCCAGCAGCCAAGCTACAGGGTTTGGCTACACCTTC CASSQATGFGYTF
. TRBJ1-2 TRBV5-1 . TGCGCCAGCAGCTTTTGGGGACAATTCTATGGCTACACCTTC CASSFWGQFYGYTF
few TRBJ2-3 TRBV29-1 TRBD2 TGCAGCGTTGTCGTTAGCGGGGGGGGGAATAGCACAGATACGCAGTATTTT CSVVVSGGGNSTDTQYF
. TRBJ2-7 TRBV7-9 TRBD2 TGTGCCAGCAGCCCTCCCCGGGGGGACTACGAGCAGTACTTC CASSPPRGDYEQYF
. TRBJ1-1 TRBV14 . TGTGCCAGCAGCTCCAGAGGTGAGGGAGCACTCACTGAAGCTTTCTTT CASSSRGEGALTEAFF
. TRBJ2-1 TRBV29-1 TRBD1 TGCAGCGTTGTAACAGGGGTTATAGGCAATGAGCAGTTCTTC CSVVTGVIGNEQFF
. TRBJ2-2 TRBV4-1 TRBD2 TGCGCCAGCAGCCAAGATCTGAGTAGCGGGTTCCACACCGGGGAGCTGTTTTTT CASSQDLSSGFHTGELFF
. TRBJ1-2 TRBV5-1 TRBD1 TGCGCCAGCAGCTTCGACAGGGGCGCCCGGTTCTATGGCTACACCTTC CASSFDRGARFYGYTF
. TRBJ1-6 TRBV18 . TGTGCCAGCTCACCTCGGGGGGCCATCAGCTCCTATAATTCACCCCTCCACTTT CASSPRGAISSYNSPLHF
. TRBJ1-1 TRBV4-1 TRBD1 TGCGCCAGCAGCCAACAAACTCGGACAGGGAGGAAGACTGAAGCTTTCTTT CASSQQTRTGRKTEAFF
. TRBJ1-2 TRBV19 TRBD1 TGTGCCAGTAGTATGGCAGGGGGCATTGATGGCTACACCTTC CASSMAGGIDGYTF
. TRBJ1-1 TRBV7-9 TRBD1 TGTGCCACCCCGGGGACAGGGGTCTTTGGTGAAGCTTTCTTT CATPGTGVFGEAFF
. TRBJ1-2 TRBV20-1 . TGCAGTGCTAGAGCCCGGGGCTACACCTTC CSARARGYTF
. TRBJ1-1 TRBV6-5 . TGTGCCAGCACTAACGGGATTAACACTGAAGCTTTCTTT CASTNGINTEAFF
. TRBJ1-2 TRBV10-3 TRBD1 TGTGCCATCCGGACAGGGGGGATCTATGGCTACACCTTC CAIRTGGIYGYTF
. TRBJ1-2 TRBV28 TRBD1 TGTGCCAGCAGTGGGGACAGGGGGTTACATCAGGGCTACACCTTC CASSGDRGLHQGYTF
. TRBJ2-3 TRBV5-1 . TGCGCCAGCAGCTTAACAGGGTCCGCAGATACGCAGTATTTT CASSLTGSADTQYF
. TRBJ1-5 TRBV16 . TGTGCCAGCAGCCCGTGGGGGCGACGATATAGCAATCAGCCCCAGCATTTT CASSPWGRRYSNQPQHF
. TRBJ2-5 TRBV14 . TGTGCCAGCAGCCAAGTCGGCAGGGAAGGGCAAGAGACCCAGTACTTC CASSQVGREGQETQYF
. TRBJ1-1 TRBV28 . TGTGCCAGCAGTTTCGGAGGGGCGACTGAAGCTTTCTTT CASSFGGATEAFF
. TRBJ1-1 TRBV4-3 TRBD1 TGCGCCAGCAGCCCGCACAATCGACAGGGGGAAGGAACTGAAGCTTTCTTT CASSPHNRQGEGTEAFF
once TRBJ2-6 TRBV2 . TGTGCCAGCAGTCGACAGCCACCCTCTGGGGCCAACGTCCTGACTTTC CASSRQPPSGANVLTF
. TRBJ1-1 TRBV20-1 . TGCAGTGCTAGAGATCCCTCTACAGCTTTCTTT CSARDPSTAFF
. TRBJ2-7 TRBV4-1 TRBD1 TGCGCCAGCAGCCAAGATCACGGTAGCGGTGGACAGGGGGATTACGAGCAGTACTTC CASSQDHGSGGQGDYEQYF
. TRBJ1-5 TRBV5-1 . TGCGCCAGCAGCTTCGAGGGGAGGCAGCCCCAGCATTTT CASSFEGRQPQHF
once TRBJ1-5 TRBV12-5 TRBD1 TGTGCTAGTGGGCCCACCGGGACAGGGTACGGTCAGCCCCAGCATTTT CASGPTGTGYGQPQHF
. TRBJ2-1 TRBV5-6 . TGTGCCAGCAGCTTGGCCGGGTCCTCCTACAATGAGCAGTTCTTC CASSLAGSSYNEQFF
. TRBJ2-7 TRBV6-1 . TGTGCCAGCTTATGGACAGGGACTATTCTCGAGCAGTACTTC CASLWTGTILEQYF
. TRBJ2-7 TRBV28 TRBD2 TGTGCCAGCAGCCCCTACCCGGGACTAGCGGGGGGATACGAGCAGTACTTC CASSPYPGLAGGYEQYF
. TRBJ1-6 TRBV2 TRBD1 TGTGCCAGCAGAGGGGGCGCCTATTCACCCCTCCACTTT CASRGGAYSPLHF
. TRBJ1-1 TRBV29-1 . TGCAGCGTTGCCCTGGAGGTCGCTGAAGCTTTCTTT CSVALEVAEAFF
. TRBJ1-2 TRBV6-5 . TGTGCCAGCAGTAAAGGACATCACCCGGCCGGCTACACCTTC CASSKGHHPAGYTF
. TRBJ1-1 TRBV5-6 . TGTGCCAGCAGCTTGGCTTGGGGGGGGTCTGGGATGAACACTGAAGCTTTCTTT CASSLAWGGSGMNTEAFF